The rows below give T cell receptor beta chains drawn from one sample of a study of CD8 T cells in ankylosing spondylitis. MiXCR was run by TCRdb on the 5' RACE reads, yielding one entry per CDR3 protein. This sample has 700,000 to 1,000,000 distinct CDR3 sequences, with approximately 12% found just once. The sample taken for sequencing was blood, either unsorted or a sorted T cell fraction (not recorded which). The receptors stem from a male donor with ankylosing spondylitis. CDR3s include the opening cysteine and the closing phenylalanine or tryptophan. D genes are given only for firm matches. The size field is filled for only some rows; it gives once, few, many or a size class.

v_gene	j_gene	d_gene	abundance	CDR3aa	CDR3nt
TRBV12-3/TRBV12-4	TRBJ1-4	-	few	CASSPGRTNEKLFF	TGTGCCAGCAGCCCGGGGCGGACTAATGAAAAACTGTTTTTT
TRBV7-9	TRBJ2-7	-	-	CASSAQASGTVYEQYF	TGTGCCAGCAGCGCACAGGCTTCCGGGACGGTTTACGAGCAGTACTTC
TRBV11-1	TRBJ2-5	TRBD1	few	CASSLRDRDRETQYF	TGTGCCAGCAGCTTACGGGACAGAGATCGGGAGACCCAGTACTTC
TRBV29-1	TRBJ1-3	-	few	CSVELGAGNTIYF	TGCAGCGTTGAATTAGGGGCTGGAAACACCATATATTTT
TRBV6-1	TRBJ1-5	-	few	CASNGGRDQPQHF	TGTGCCAGCAACGGGGGGCGAGATCAGCCCCAGCATTTT
TRBV12-3/TRBV12-4	TRBJ1-1	-	many	CASSLLATENTEAFF	TGTGCCAGCAGTTTACTGGCTACAGAGAACACTGAAGCTTTCTTT
TRBV10-3	TRBJ1-2	-	few	CAISGSDSANYGYTF	TGTGCCATCAGTGGATCGGATTCCGCTAACTATGGCTACACCTTC
TRBV15	TRBJ2-7	-	-	CATSRVDWGAHEQYF	TGTGCCACCAGCAGGGTTGATTGGGGGGCCCACGAGCAGTACTTC
TRBV6-1	TRBJ1-5	-	many	CASSIGRGMTQHF	TGTGCCAGCAGTATCGGACGGGGTATGACCCAGCATTTT
TRBV10-1	TRBJ1-1	TRBD1	few	CASRVDRVGDTEAFF	TGCGCCAGCAGAGTGGACAGGGTGGGGGACACTGAAGCTTTCTTT
TRBV5-1	TRBJ1-2	-	few	CASRPDVNYGYTF	TGCGCCAGCAGACCGGACGTGAACTATGGCTACACCTTC
TRBV18	TRBJ1-1	-	-	CASSPRSIGDTTEAFF	TGTGCCAGCTCACCACGGAGCATCGGAGATACCACTGAAGCTTTCTTT
TRBV7-2	TRBJ2-7	-	-	CASSLAFRGSAYEQYF	TGTGCCAGCAGCTTAGCGTTCCGGGGGTCTGCCTACGAGCAGTACTTC
TRBV6-5	TRBJ2-3	-	-	CASSYSGGGGTDTQYF	TGTGCCAGCAGTTACTCAGGGGGGGGAGGCACAGATACGCAGTATTTT
TRBV20-1	TRBJ1-1	-	-	CSANRATHNFEAFF	TGCAGTGCTAACCGCGCGACGCACAATTTTGAAGCTTTCTTT
TRBV9	TRBJ2-1	TRBD2	-	CASSGGLAGGSNEQFF	TGTGCCAGCAGCGGGGGACTAGCGGGCGGCTCTAATGAGCAGTTCTTC
TRBV20-1	TRBJ1-2	-	-	CSASQNHGYTF	TGCAGTGCTAGTCAAAATCATGGCTACACCTTC
TRBV29-1	TRBJ1-1	TRBD1	many	CSVGQGGNTEAFF	TGCAGCGTTGGACAGGGCGGGAACACTGAAGCTTTCTTT
TRBV4-3	TRBJ1-5	-	-	CASSQPTGTNNQPQHF	TGCGCCAGCAGCCAACCTACAGGGACCAACAATCAGCCCCAGCATTTT
TRBV4-1	TRBJ1-1	TRBD1	-	CASSLHRGGDGEDTEAFF	TGCGCCAGCAGCCTTCACAGGGGTGGAGATGGTGAGGACACTGAAGCTTTCTTT
TRBV20-1	TRBJ2-1	TRBD2	few	CSASTSGNNEQFF	TGCAGTGCTAGCACTAGCGGGAACAATGAGCAGTTCTTC
TRBV5-5	TRBJ1-6	-	many	CASSRTGGLNSPLHF	TGTGCCAGCAGTCGAACCGGGGGCCTTAATTCACCCCTCCACTTT
TRBV20-1	TRBJ2-7	TRBD2	few	CSASTLAGGLYEQYF	TGCAGTGCTAGTACACTAGCGGGAGGACTCTACGAGCAGTACTTC
TRBV5-1	TRBJ1-3	-	-	CASSFGTLSGNTIYF	TGCGCCAGCAGCTTCGGGACGCTCTCTGGAAACACCATATATTTT
TRBV6-2/TRBV6-3	TRBJ1-5	-	few	CASSYFYQPQHF	TGTGCCAGCAGTTACTTTTATCAGCCCCAGCATTTT
TRBV20-1	TRBJ2-7	TRBD1	-	CSARLAGTGGSNEQYF	TGCAGTGCTAGATTAGCCGGGACAGGGGGGAGCAACGAGCAGTACTTC
TRBV5-1	TRBJ1-1	TRBD1	many	CASSLPGQGYTEAFF	TGCGCCAGCAGCTTACCGGGACAGGGGTACACTGAAGCTTTCTTT
TRBV6-1	TRBJ2-7	TRBD1	-	CASRLGTGVYEQYF	TGTGCCAGCAGACTAGGGACAGGGGTATACGAGCAGTACTTC
TRBV5-1	TRBJ2-1	-	few	CASSVGNSLPYNEQFF	TGCGCCAGCAGCGTAGGTAATTCTCTCCCCTACAATGAGCAGTTCTTC
TRBV7-2	TRBJ2-7	TRBD1	few	CASSLSVPGGRYEQYF	TGTGCCAGCAGCTTATCGGTGCCAGGGGGCCGCTACGAGCAGTACTTC
TRBV20-1	TRBJ2-2	-	-	CSARKTVTGELFF	TGCAGTGCTAGAAAGACAGTCACCGGGGAGCTGTTTTTT
TRBV5-1	TRBJ1-1	TRBD1	-	CASSPRTGGVNTEAFF	TGCGCCAGCAGCCCGAGGACAGGGGGCGTGAACACTGAAGCTTTCTTT
TRBV4-2	TRBJ2-2	TRBD2	few	CASSQVTSGSGNTGELFF	TGTGCCAGCAGCCAAGTAACTAGCGGGAGCGGAAACACCGGGGAGCTGTTTTTT
TRBV28	TRBJ2-2	TRBD2	-	CASRPSGGSVAGELFF	TGTGCCAGCAGGCCCTCGGGGGGGAGTGTTGCCGGGGAGCTGTTTTTT
TRBV5-1	TRBJ2-7	TRBD2	many	CASSLGLAGDTYEQYF	TGCGCCAGCAGCTTAGGACTAGCGGGGGATACCTACGAGCAGTACTTC
TRBV7-3	TRBJ2-1	TRBD2	-	CASSSSGGAENEQFF	TGTGCCAGCAGCTCCAGCGGGGGGGCCGAGAATGAGCAGTTCTTC
TRBV6-1	TRBJ2-2	TRBD2	many	CASTPGGGTGELFF	TGTGCCAGCACCCCGGGCGGGGGGACCGGGGAGCTGTTTTTT
TRBV7-6	TRBJ1-6	-	-	CASSLESTGSSYNSPLHF	TGTGCCAGCAGCTTGGAGTCCACAGGGAGCTCCTATAATTCACCCCTCCACTTT
TRBV29-1	TRBJ2-1	TRBD1	few	CSWTGSQSYNEQFF	TGCAGCTGGACAGGGAGCCAATCCTACAATGAGCAGTTCTTC
TRBV4-3	TRBJ2-7	TRBD2	-	CASSLGLADEQYF	TGCGCCAGCAGCCTAGGACTAGCAGACGAGCAGTACTTC
TRBV5-1	TRBJ2-3	-	few	CASSFWSLGTDTQYF	TGCGCCAGCAGCTTTTGGAGCTTGGGCACAGATACGCAGTATTTT
TRBV11-2	TRBJ2-4	-	few	CASSLLGAKNIQYF	TGTGCCAGCAGTCTTTTAGGGGCCAAAAACATTCAGTACTTC
TRBV27	TRBJ1-4	-	-	CASRARQSTNEKLFF	TGTGCCAGCAGAGCTCGACAGTCAACTAATGAAAAACTGTTTTTT
TRBV18	TRBJ1-2	-	-	CASSAGYSYGYTF	TGTGCCAGCTCTGCAGGGTACAGCTATGGCTACACCTTC
TRBV20-1	TRBJ2-3	-	many	CSAREVGATDTQYF	TGCAGTGCTAGAGAAGTCGGAGCGACAGATACGCAGTATTTT
TRBV7-2	TRBJ2-2	-	-	CASSLATGAGELFF	TGTGCCAGCAGCTTAGCTACCGGGGCCGGGGAGCTGTTTTTT